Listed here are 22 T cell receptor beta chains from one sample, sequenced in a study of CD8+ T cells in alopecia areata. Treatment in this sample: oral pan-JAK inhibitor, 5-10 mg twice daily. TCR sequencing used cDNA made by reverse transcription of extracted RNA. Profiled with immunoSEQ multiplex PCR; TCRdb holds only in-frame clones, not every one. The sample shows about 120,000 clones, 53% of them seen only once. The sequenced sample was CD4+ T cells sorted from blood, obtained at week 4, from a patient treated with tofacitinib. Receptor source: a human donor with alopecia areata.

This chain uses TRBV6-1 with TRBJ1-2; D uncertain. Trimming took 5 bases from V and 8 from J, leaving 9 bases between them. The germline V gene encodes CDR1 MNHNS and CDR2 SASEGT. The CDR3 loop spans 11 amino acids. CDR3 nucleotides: TGTGCCAGCAGTTCTGGGCAGGGCTACACCTTC. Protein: CASSSGQGYTF.

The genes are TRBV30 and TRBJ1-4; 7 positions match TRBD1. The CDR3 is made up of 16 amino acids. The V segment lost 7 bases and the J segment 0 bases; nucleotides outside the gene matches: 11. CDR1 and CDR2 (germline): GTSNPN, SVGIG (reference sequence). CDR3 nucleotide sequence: TGTGCCTTGGCACAGGGGATGGCGACAACTAATGAAAAACTGTTTTTT. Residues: CALAQGMATTNEKLFF.

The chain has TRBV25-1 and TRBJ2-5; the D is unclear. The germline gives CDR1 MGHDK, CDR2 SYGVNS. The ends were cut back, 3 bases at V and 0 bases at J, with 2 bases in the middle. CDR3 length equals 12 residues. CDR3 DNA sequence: TGTGCCAGCAGTGAGTACCAAGAGACCCAGTACTTC. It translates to CASSEYQETQYF. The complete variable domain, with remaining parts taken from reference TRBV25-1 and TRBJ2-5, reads EADIYQTPRYLVIGTGKKITLECSQTMGHDKMYWYQQDPGMELHLIHYSYGVNSTEKGDLSSESTVSRIRTEHFPLTLESARPSHTSQYLCASSEYQETQYFGPGTRLLVL.

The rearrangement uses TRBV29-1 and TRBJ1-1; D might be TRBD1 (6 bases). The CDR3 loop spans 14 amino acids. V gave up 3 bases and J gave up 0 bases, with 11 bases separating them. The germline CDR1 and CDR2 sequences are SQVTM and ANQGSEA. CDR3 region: CSVDFRGMNTEAFF. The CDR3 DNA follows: TGCAGCGTTGATTTCAGGGGAATGAACACTGAAGCTTTCTTT.

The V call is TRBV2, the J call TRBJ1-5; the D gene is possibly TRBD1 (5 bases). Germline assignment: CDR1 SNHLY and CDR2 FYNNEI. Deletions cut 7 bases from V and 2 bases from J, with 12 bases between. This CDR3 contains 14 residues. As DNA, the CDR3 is TGTGCCAGCACCCGAACGGGGGGCAATCAGCCCCAGCATTTT. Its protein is CASTRTGGNQPQHF.

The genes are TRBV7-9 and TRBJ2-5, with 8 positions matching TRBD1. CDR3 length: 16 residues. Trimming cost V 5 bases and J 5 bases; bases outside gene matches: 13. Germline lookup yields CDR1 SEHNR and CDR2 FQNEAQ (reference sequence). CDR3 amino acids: CASSLGLTGTGETQYF. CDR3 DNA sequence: TGTGCCAGCAGCCTGGGATTGACAGGGACAGGCGAGACCCAGTACTTC.

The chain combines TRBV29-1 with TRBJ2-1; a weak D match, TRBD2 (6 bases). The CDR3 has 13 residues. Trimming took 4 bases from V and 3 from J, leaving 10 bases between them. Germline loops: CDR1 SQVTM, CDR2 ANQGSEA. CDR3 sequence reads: CSVAGGVYNEQFF. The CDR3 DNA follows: TGCAGCGTTGCCGGCGGGGTCTACAATGAGCAGTTCTTC.

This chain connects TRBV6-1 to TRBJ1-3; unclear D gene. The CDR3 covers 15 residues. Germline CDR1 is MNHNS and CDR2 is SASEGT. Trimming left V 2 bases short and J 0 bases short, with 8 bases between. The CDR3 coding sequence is TGTGCCAGCAGTGAATCGGTCTTCTCTGGAAACACCATATATTTT. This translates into CASSESVFSGNTIYF.

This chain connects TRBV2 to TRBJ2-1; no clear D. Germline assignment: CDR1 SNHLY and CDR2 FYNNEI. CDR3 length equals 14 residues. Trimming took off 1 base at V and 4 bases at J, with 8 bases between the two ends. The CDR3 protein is CASSEGTYYNEQFF. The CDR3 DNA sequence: TGTGCCAGCAGTGAAGGGACGTATTACAATGAGCAGTTCTTC.

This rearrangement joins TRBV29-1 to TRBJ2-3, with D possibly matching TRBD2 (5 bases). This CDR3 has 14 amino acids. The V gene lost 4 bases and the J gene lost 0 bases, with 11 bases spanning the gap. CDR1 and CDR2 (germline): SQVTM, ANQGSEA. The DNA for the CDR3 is TGCAGCGTTGGACGGAGGCTGAGCACAGATACGCAGTATTTT. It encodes CSVGRRLSTDTQYF.

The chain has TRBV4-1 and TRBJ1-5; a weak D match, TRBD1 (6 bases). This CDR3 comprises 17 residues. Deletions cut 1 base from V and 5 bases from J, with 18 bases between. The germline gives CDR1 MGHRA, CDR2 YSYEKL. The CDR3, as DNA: TGCGCCAGCAGCCAAGTCCTTGCGAGGGGGATTCATCAGCCCCAGCATTTT. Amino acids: CASSQVLARGIHQPQHF.

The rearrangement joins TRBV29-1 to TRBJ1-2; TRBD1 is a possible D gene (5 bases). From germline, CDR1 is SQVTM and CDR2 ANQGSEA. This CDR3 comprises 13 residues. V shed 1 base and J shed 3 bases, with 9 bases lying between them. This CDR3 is CSVEGSQDYGYTF. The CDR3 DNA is TGCAGCGTTGAAGGGTCACAGGACTATGGCTACACCTTC.

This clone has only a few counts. CDR3 sequence (DNA): TGCAGCGTGGGACCCTTGGCGGGGGGCAACACCGGGGAGCTGTTTTTT. Translation: CSVGPLAGGNTGELFF. The chain is built from TRBV29-1 and TRBJ2-2; TRBD2 agrees at 8 bases. V was clipped by 6 bases and J by 2 bases; unmatched bases: 11. Per the germline V gene, CDR1 is SQVTM and CDR2 is ANQGSEA. This CDR3 comprises 16 residues.

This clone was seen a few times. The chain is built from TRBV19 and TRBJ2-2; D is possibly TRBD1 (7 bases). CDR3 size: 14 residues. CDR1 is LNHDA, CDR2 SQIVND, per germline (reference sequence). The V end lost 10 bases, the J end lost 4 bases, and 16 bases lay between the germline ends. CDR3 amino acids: CAIRDSGSTGELFF. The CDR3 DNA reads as TGTGCCATTAGGGACAGCGGGTCCACCGGGGAGCTGTTTTTT.

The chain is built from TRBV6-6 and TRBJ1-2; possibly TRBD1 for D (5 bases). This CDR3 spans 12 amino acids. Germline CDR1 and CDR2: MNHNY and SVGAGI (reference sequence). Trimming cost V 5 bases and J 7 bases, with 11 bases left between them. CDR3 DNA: TGTGCCAGCAGTCGGGGTAGGGGTGGCTACACCTTC. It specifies CASSRGRGGYTF.

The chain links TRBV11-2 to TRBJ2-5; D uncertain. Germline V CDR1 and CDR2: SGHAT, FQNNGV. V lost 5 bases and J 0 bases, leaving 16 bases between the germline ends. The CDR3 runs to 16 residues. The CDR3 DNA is TGTGCCAGCAGCCCACGGGCGAGACTCTACCAAGAGACCCAGTACTTC. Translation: CASSPRARLYQETQYF. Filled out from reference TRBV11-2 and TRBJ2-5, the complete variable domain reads EAGVAQSPRYKIIEKRQSVAFWCNPISGHATLYWYQQILGQGPKLLIQFQNNGVVDDSQLPKDRFSAERLKGVDSTLKIQPAKLEDSAVYLCASSPRARLYQETQYFGPGTRLLVL.

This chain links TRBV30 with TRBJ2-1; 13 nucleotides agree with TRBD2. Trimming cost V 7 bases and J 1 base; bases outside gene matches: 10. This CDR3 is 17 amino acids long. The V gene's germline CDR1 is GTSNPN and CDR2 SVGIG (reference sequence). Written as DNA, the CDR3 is TGTGCCTCGAAGGGGTGGACTAGCGGGGGTTCCTACAATGAGCAGTTCTTC. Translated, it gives CASKGWTSGGSYNEQFF.

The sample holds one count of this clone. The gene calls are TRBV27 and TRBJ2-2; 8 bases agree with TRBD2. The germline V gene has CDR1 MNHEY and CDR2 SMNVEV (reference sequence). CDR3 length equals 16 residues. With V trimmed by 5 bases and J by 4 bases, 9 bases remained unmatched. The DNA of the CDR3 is TGTGCCAGCAGTCGCGCCCGGGGGGGCCTCACCGGGGAGCTGTTTTTT. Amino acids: CASSRARGGLTGELFF.

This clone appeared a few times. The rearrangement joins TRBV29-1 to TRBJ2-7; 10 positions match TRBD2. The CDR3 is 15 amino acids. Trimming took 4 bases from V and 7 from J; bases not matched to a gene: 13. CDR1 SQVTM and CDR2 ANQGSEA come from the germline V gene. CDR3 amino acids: CSVGFTSGTKGEQYF. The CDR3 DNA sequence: TGCAGCGTTGGCTTTACTAGCGGGACCAAAGGGGAGCAGTACTTC.

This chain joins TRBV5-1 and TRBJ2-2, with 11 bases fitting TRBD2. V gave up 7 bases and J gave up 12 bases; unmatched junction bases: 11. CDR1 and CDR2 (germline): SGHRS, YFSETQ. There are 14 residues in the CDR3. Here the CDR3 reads CASAQETSGNQLFF. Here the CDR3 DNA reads TGCGCCAGCGCCCAGGAGACTAGCGGGAATCAGCTGTTTTTT.

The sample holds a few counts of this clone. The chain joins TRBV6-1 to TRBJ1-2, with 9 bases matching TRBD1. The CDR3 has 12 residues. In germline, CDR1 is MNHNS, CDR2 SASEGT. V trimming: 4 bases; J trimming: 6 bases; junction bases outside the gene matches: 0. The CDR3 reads CASSGQGDGYTF. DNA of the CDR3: TGTGCCAGCAGTGGACAGGGGGATGGCTACACCTTC.

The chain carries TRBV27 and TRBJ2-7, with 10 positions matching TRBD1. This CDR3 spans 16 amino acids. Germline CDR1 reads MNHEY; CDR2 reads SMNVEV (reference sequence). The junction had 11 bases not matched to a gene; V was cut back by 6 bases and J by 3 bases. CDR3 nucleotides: TGTGCCAGCAGCGCTTGGGGGGGACAGGGGATCTACGAGCAGTACTTC. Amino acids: CASSAWGGQGIYEQYF.